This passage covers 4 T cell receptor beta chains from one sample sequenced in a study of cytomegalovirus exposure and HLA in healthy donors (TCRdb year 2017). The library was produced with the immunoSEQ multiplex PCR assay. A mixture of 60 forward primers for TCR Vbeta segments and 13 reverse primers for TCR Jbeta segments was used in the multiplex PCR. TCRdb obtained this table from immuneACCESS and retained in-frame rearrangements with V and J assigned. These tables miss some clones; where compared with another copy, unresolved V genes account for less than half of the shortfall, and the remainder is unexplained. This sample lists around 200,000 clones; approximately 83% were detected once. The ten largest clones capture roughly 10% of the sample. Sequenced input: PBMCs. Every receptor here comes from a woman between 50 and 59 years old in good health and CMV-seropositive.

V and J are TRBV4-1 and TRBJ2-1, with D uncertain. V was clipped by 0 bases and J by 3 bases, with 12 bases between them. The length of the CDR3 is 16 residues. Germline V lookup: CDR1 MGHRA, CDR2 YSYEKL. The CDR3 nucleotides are TGCGCCAGCAGCCAAGATGCAGGTTTGGTCTACAATGAGCAGTTCTTC. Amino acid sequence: CASSQDAGLVYNEQFF.

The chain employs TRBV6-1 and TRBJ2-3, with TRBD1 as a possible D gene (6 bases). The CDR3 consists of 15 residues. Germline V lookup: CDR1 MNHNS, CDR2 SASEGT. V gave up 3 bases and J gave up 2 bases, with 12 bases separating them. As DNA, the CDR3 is TGTGCCAGCAGTGATCCAGGGGTGATCACAGATACGCAGTATTTT. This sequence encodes CASSDPGVITDTQYF.

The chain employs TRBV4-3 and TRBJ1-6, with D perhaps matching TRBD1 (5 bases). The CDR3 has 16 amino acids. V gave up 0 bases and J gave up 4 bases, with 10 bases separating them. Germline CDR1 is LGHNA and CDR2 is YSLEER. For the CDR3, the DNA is TGCGCCAGCAGCCAAGACAGGGCGATTTATAATTCACCCCTCCACTTT. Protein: CASSQDRAIYNSPLHF.

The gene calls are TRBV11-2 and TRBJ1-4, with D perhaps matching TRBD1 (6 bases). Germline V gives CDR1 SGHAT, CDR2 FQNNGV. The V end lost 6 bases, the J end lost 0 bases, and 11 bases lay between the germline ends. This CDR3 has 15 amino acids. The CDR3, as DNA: TGTGCCAGCAGGCAGGGGCAGGCAACTAATGAAAAACTGTTTTTT. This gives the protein CASRQGQATNEKLFF.